A single sample is the source of the 22 T cell receptor beta chains below, sequenced in a study of shared clonotypes between healthy human individuals. Sequenced by immunoSEQ multiplex PCR; TCRdb stores in-frame clones only, minus some. The table shows under 600,000 clones, with 95% to 98% occurring only once. As defined, naive CD8 cells were CD45RO-negative and positively selected for CCR7, with terminally differentiated effector memory CD45RA+ cells excluded. The material sequenced was naive CD8+ T cells sorted from blood. These TCRs come from a man aged 25 to 40 in good health.

The chain carries TRBV6-5 and TRBJ2-5; D tentatively fits TRBD1 or TRBD2 (6 bases each). Looked up from germline, CDR1 is MNHEY and CDR2 is SVGAGI. V was pared by 6 bases and J by 2 bases, with 10 bases between. The CDR3 extends over 13 amino acids. CDR3 in amino acids: CASREGVQETQYF. In DNA form, the CDR3 reads TGTGCCAGCAGGGAGGGGGTTCAAGAGACCCAGTACTTC.

This chain links TRBV28 with TRBJ2-7; D unclear. Per germline, CDR1 MDHEN and CDR2 SYDVKM. The CDR3 runs to 14 residues. V lost 2 bases and J lost 5, with 13 bases in between. CDR3 sequence: CASSLQDRRDEQYF. The CDR3 DNA sequence: TGTGCCAGCAGTTTACAGGACCGTAGGGACGAGCAGTACTTC.

The count of this clone is one. The chain is built from TRBV7-8 and TRBJ2-3; 12 bases map to TRBD2. The V and J ends lost 7 bases and 3 bases, in that order; junction bases with no gene match: 8. The CDR3 runs 16 residues. Germline V gene sequence: CDR1 SGHVS, CDR2 FQNEAQ. The CDR3 DNA reads as TGTGCCAGCACTTCGGGACTAGCGGGCGGGACAGATACGCAGTATTTT. Encoded protein: CASTSGLAGGTDTQYF.

The DNA of the CDR3 is TGTGCCAGCAGTGAAGCGACCCCATACGAGCAGTACTTC. It codes for CASSEATPYEQYF. V gene TRBV6-1 combines with J gene TRBJ2-7, with unresolved D. Trimming pared 0 bases from V and 4 bases from J, leaving 7 bases between. The length of the CDR3 is 13 residues. Germline V CDR1 and CDR2: MNHNS, SASEGT.

This rearrangement joins TRBV30 to TRBJ1-2; 9 nucleotides align to TRBD1. The V and J ends lost 3 bases and 6 bases, in that order; junction bases with no gene match: 5. Looked up from germline, CDR1 is GTSNPN and CDR2 is SVGIG (reference sequence). The CDR3 loop spans 13 amino acids. CDR3 coding DNA: TGTGCCTGGAGGAAGGGACAGGGCCATGGCTACACCTTC. Translation gives CAWRKGQGHGYTF.

The chain couples TRBV5-1 to TRBJ2-7; 7 bases line up with TRBD2. V lost 3 bases and J lost 0; bases outside the gene matches: 9. The length of the CDR3 is 16 residues. Looked up from germline, CDR1 is SGHRS and CDR2 is YFSETQ. The DNA of the CDR3 is TGCGCCAGCAGCTCGGCTAGCGGACGTACCTCCTACGAGCAGTACTTC. It specifies CASSSASGRTSYEQYF.

CDR3 sequence (DNA): TGCAGCGTTGAGGGCAGGGGAAGCTCTGGGGCCAACGTCCTGACTTTC. This gives the protein CSVEGRGSSGANVLTF. This sequence joins TRBV29-1 and TRBJ2-6; weak D call: TRBD1 (6 bases). This CDR3 region has 16 residues. Per germline, CDR1 SQVTM and CDR2 ANQGSEA. Deletions cut 3 bases from V and 0 bases from J, with 12 bases between.

This chain uses TRBV28 with TRBJ2-7; 7 bases align to TRBD1. This CDR3 region has 17 residues. J gave up 2 bases and V 5 bases, and 15 bases lay outside the gene matches. Germline V CDR1 and CDR2: MDHEN, SYDVKM. For the CDR3, the DNA is TGTGCCAGCAGTCCTGGCCTTACAATGGACAGGACCTACGAGCAGTACTTC. This gives the protein CASSPGLTMDRTYEQYF.

CDR3 sequence: CASSYSKAGEQFF. For the CDR3, the DNA is TGTGCCAGCAGTTACTCGAAGGCGGGAGAGCAGTTCTTC. The V call is TRBV6-6, the J call TRBJ2-1, with D perhaps matching TRBD2 (6 bases). Germline CDR1 is MNHNY and CDR2 is SVGAGI (reference sequence). The CDR3 totals 13 residues. V dropped 0 bases and J dropped 10 bases, with 10 bases sitting between them.

V usage is TRBV9 and J usage is TRBJ1-4; no clear D. The CDR3 is made up of 15 amino acids. Germline CDR1 and CDR2: SGDLS and YYNGEE. Between the trimmed V and J ends, which lost 0 bases and 3 bases, there was a span of 9 bases. CDR3 region: CASSVEGSPNEKLFF. The CDR3 DNA sequence: TGTGCCAGCAGCGTAGAGGGCAGTCCTAATGAAAAACTGTTTTTT. Complete variable domain (other parts from reference TRBV9 and TRBJ1-4): DSGVTQTPKHLITATGQRVTLRCSPRSGDLSVYWYQQSLDQGLQFLIQYYNGEERAKGNILERFSAQQFPDLHSELNLSSLELGDSALYFCASSVEGSPNEKLFFGSGTQLSVL.

The chain recombines TRBV19 with TRBJ2-2; D may correspond to TRBD1 or TRBD2 (5 bases each). Deletions cut 8 bases from V and 2 bases from J, with 15 bases between. The CDR3 is made up of 15 amino acids. Germline assignment: CDR1 LNHDA and CDR2 SQIVND (reference sequence). The chain's CDR3 is CASELGGLNTGELFF. In nucleotides, the CDR3 is TGTGCCAGTGAACTTGGGGGTCTTAACACCGGGGAGCTGTTTTTT.

The V and J genes are TRBV7-2 and TRBJ2-7; D gene uncertain. Looked up from germline, CDR1 is SGHTA and CDR2 is FQGNSA. V was pared by 2 bases and J by 6 bases, with 8 bases between. This CDR3 comprises 12 residues. This CDR3 reads CASSLMGGEQYF. CDR3 DNA: TGTGCCAGCAGCTTAATGGGCGGCGAGCAGTACTTC.

The chain is built from TRBV10-2 and TRBJ2-2; 15 nucleotides align to TRBD2. V lost 9 bases, J lost 1 base, and 6 bases stayed unmatched. The CDR3 totals 17 residues. Germline V lookup: CDR1 WSHSY, CDR2 SAAADI. DNA for the CDR3: TGCGCCAGTAGGACTAGCGGGAGGGCCGGGAACACCGGGGAGCTGTTTTTT. Its protein is CASRTSGRAGNTGELFF.

Of note for this clone: The junction departs from the called germline gene at one end, perhaps through a read error. This chain uses TRBV6-1 with TRBJ2-2, with D perhaps given as TRBD1 or TRBD2 (6 bases each). In germline, CDR1 is MNHNS, CDR2 SASEGT. CDR3 length equals 11 residues. CDR3 sequence reads: CAGTSTGELFF. The CDR3 coding sequence is TGCGCGGGGACAAGCACCGGGGAGCTGTTTTTT.

The chain employs TRBV9 and TRBJ2-7; D ambiguous. CDR1 is SGDLS and CDR2 is YYNGEE in the germline V gene. Trimming shortened V by 4 bases and J by 3 bases, and 17 bases separated the two germline ends. This CDR3 is built from 15 residues. This CDR3 is CASSPPPGEDYEQYF. The CDR3 DNA reads as TGTGCCAGCAGCCCCCCCCCTGGGGAAGACTACGAGCAGTACTTC.

This chain uses TRBV13 with TRBJ2-2, with a tentative D call TRBD1 (5 bases). The germline V and J ends were trimmed by 0 bases and 7 bases, with 9 bases remaining between them. The CDR3 sequence is 14 residues long. The germline V gene has CDR1 PRHDT and CDR2 FYEKMQ (reference sequence). The CDR3 bases are TGTGCCAGCAGCTTAGGCCAGGGCTTCGGGGAGCTGTTTTTT. Translated: CASSLGQGFGELFF.

The chain has TRBV25-1 and TRBJ1-2; D remains unclear. V dropped 1 base and J dropped 5 bases, with 8 bases sitting between them. The CDR3 extends over 13 amino acids. CDR1 is MGHDK, CDR2 SYGVNS, per germline. In nucleotides, the CDR3 is TGTGCCAGCAGTGAATTTGTGCGGTATGGCTACACCTTC. Protein sequence: CASSEFVRYGYTF.

V is TRBV6-6 and J is TRBJ2-1; TRBD1 matches at 10 bases. Germline-derived CDR1 and CDR2 are MNHNY and SVGAGI (reference sequence). V trimming: 6 bases; J trimming: 4 bases; junction bases outside the gene matches: 3. CDR3 size: 14 residues. The DNA for the CDR3 is TGTGCCAGCAGGGGACAGGGGCCGTACAATGAGCAGTTCTTC. Amino acid sequence: CASRGQGPYNEQFF.

A remark on this clone: This same CDR3 is encoded by further DNA sequences in the sample. The genes are TRBV29-1 and TRBJ2-7; D perhaps matches TRBD1 (6 bases). The CDR3 length is 12 residues. Germline V gene data show CDR1 as SQVTM and CDR2 as ANQGSEA. V lost 3 bases to trimming and J lost 2 bases, with 8 bases between them. The CDR3 sequence is CSVETGTYEQYF. In DNA form, the CDR3 reads TGCAGCGTTGAGACAGGAACCTACGAGCAGTACTTC.

The V call is TRBV27, the J call TRBJ2-3; 8 positions agree with TRBD1. Germline V lookup: CDR1 MNHEY, CDR2 SMNVEV (reference sequence). The ends lost 5 bases at V and 1 base at J; junction bases unmatched: 17. This CDR3 contains 19 residues. CDR3 nucleotide sequence: TGTGCCAGCAGTCCCCCGTGGCAGGGGGCGGATGTCGGCACAGATACGCAGTATTTT. Encoded protein: CASSPPWQGADVGTDTQYF.

CDR3 residues: CASSSGTGGPEQYF. The CDR3 DNA reads TGTGCCAGCAGTTCCGGGACAGGGGGCCCCGAGCAGTACTTC. The chain combines TRBV27 with TRBJ2-7, with 12 bases matching TRBD1. Per germline, CDR1 MNHEY and CDR2 SMNVEV (reference sequence). This CDR3 spans 14 amino acids. V lost 4 bases, J lost 6 bases, and 4 bases stayed unmatched.

A remark on this clone: The sample contains more than one DNA sequence encoding this CDR3. The chain employs TRBV7-9 and TRBJ2-2; 10 bases map to TRBD2. Germline loops: CDR1 SEHNR, CDR2 FQNEAQ (reference sequence). V lost 4 bases and J lost 1; bases outside the gene matches: 0. CDR3 size: 15 residues. The CDR3 nucleotides read TGTGCCAGCAGCTCTAGCGGGAGGAACACCGGGGAGCTGTTTTTT. This sequence encodes CASSSSGRNTGELFF. Together with reference TRBV7-9 and TRBJ2-2, the CDR3 gives the full variable domain: DTGVSQNPRHKITKRGQNVTFRCDPISEHNRLYWYRQTLGQGPEFLTYFQNEAQLEKSRLLSDRFSAERPKGSFSTLEIQRTEQGDSAMYLCASSSSGRNTGELFFGEGSRLTVL.